This passage covers 8 T cell receptor beta chains from one sample sequenced in a study of identical twins. TCRdb reanalysed the 5' RACE reads using MiXCR and keeps one entry per CDR3 protein. Of 270,000 or so distinct CDR3 sequences listed, 6.5% to 9.5% were seen once; the top ten hold 3%. This sample also belongs to another study, concerning yellow fever vaccine responses in identical twins.

The sample comprised CD8+ T cells sorted from blood. These TCRs come from a woman under 30 in good health.

This clonotype showed up many times. The gene calls are TRBV29-1 and TRBJ2-7, with 8 bases aligning to TRBD1. After removal of 6 bases from V and 2 bases from J, the junction contained 3 bases not matched to a gene. Germline V gives CDR1 SQVTM, CDR2 ANQGSEA. CDR3 length equals 12 residues. DNA of the CDR3: TGCAGCGTAGGGACAGGTCCCTACGAGCAGTACTTC. It translates to CSVGTGPYEQYF.

There are many counts of this clonotype. The chain links TRBV7-9 to TRBJ2-2, with D hard to call. The CDR3 is made up of 12 amino acids. V dropped 3 bases and J dropped 5 bases, with 4 bases sitting between them. Germline CDR1 is SEHNR and CDR2 is FQNEAQ (reference sequence). The CDR3 DNA is TGTGCCAGCAGCTTCTCGACCGGGGAGCTGTTTTTT. Protein sequence: CASSFSTGELFF.

Many counts were recorded for this clonotype. This chain joins TRBV4-3 and TRBJ2-1, with 7 bases aligning to TRBD2. Germline CDR1 and CDR2: LGHNA and YSLEER. Trimming took 2 bases from V and 4 from J; bases not matched to a gene: 11. The CDR3 has 17 amino acids. The CDR3 region is CASSQRMRGGSYNEQFF. The CDR3 DNA follows: TGCGCCAGCAGCCAAAGAATGCGGGGCGGGAGTTACAATGAGCAGTTCTTC.

Comments on this clonotype: The junction and the germline gene differ at one end; a read error may be behind it. The gene calls are TRBV7-7 and TRBJ2-5; possible D gene TRBD2, 5 bases. The CDR3 contains 15 residues. In germline, CDR1 is SSHAT, CDR2 FNYEAQ (reference sequence). For the CDR3, the DNA is TGTGCTAGCAGCTTAGCGCCAGCCTTACATGAGACCCAGTACTTC. Translated, it gives CASSLAPALHETQYF. Full variable domain (remainder filled in from reference TRBV7-7 and TRBJ2-5): GAGVSQSPRYKVTKRGQDVTLRCDPISSHATLYWYQQALGQGPEFLTYFNYEAQPDKSGLPSDRFSAERPEGSISTLTIQRTEQRDSAMYRCASSLAPALHETQYFGPGTRLLVL.

This clonotype was counted at least ten times. The J gene is TRBJ2-1, the V gene TRBV7-8; 8 nucleotides line up with TRBD2. Germline V gene data show CDR1 as SGHVS and CDR2 as FQNEAQ. V trimming: 5 bases; J trimming: 2 bases; junction bases outside the gene matches: 14. CDR3 size: 18 residues. Written as DNA, the CDR3 is TGTGCCAGCAGCCCTGCCTTTACTAGCGGACCTACCTACAATGAGCAGTTCTTC. Its translation: CASSPAFTSGPTYNEQFF.

This clonotype was counted only a few times. The chain is built from TRBV20-1 and TRBJ2-7, with TRBD2 matching over 12 bases. From germline, CDR1 is DFQATT and CDR2 SNEGSKA (reference sequence). The CDR3 totals 19 residues. The V gene end was trimmed by 1 base and the J gene end by 3 bases; junction bases not matched to a gene: 16. CDR3 nucleotides: TGCAGTGCTAGAGGGGGTGTTCCGCTAGCGGGAGGGGACCTCTACGAGCAGTACTTC. Amino acid sequence: CSARGGVPLAGGDLYEQYF.

This clonotype was detected ten times or more. The chain couples TRBV4-2 to TRBJ2-7; TRBD1 might be the D (6 bases). The germline CDR1 and CDR2 sequences are LGHNA and YNFKEQ. The CDR3 contains 16 residues. Trimming removed 0 bases at V and 1 base at J, with 13 bases between. Here the CDR3 DNA reads TGTGCCAGCAGCCAAGATTTTGCACAGGGTTCCTACGAGCAGTACTTC. Amino acids: CASSQDFAQGSYEQYF.

The V gene is TRBV7-3, the J gene TRBJ2-2; 11 bases are shared with TRBD2. Trimming at V came to 0 bases and at J to 3 bases, leaving 0 bases not matched to a gene. There are 16 residues in the CDR3. The V gene's germline CDR1 is SGHTA and CDR2 FQGTGA. The CDR3 sequence: CASSLTSGGDTGELFF. In DNA, the CDR3 is TGTGCCAGCAGCTTAACTAGCGGGGGGGACACCGGGGAGCTGTTTTTT.